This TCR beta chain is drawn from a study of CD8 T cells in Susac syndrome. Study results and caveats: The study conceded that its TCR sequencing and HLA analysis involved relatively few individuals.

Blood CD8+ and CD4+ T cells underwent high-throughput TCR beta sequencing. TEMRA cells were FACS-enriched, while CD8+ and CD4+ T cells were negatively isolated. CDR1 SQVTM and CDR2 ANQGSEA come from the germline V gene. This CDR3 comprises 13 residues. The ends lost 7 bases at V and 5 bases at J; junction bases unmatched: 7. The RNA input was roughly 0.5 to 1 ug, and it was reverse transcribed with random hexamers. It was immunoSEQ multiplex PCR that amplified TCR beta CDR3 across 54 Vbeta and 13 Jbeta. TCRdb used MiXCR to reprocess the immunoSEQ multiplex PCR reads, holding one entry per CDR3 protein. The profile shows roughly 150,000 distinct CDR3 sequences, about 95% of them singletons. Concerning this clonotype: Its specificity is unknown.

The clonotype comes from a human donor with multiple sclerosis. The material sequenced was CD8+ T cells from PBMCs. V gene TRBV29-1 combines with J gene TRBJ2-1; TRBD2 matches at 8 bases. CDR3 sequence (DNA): TGCAGCGCGAGGCGGGGGGCCGACAATGAGCAGTTCTTC. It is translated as CSARRGADNEQFF.